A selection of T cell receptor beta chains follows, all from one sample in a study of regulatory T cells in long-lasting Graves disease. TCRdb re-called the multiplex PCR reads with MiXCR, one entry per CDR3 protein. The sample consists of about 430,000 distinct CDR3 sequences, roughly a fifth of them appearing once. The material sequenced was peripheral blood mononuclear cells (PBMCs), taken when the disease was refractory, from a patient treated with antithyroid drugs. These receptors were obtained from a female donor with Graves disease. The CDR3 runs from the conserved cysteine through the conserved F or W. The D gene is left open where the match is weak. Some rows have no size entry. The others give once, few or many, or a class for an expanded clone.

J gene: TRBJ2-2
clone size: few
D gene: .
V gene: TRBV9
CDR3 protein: CASSVEGVGTGELFF
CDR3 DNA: TGTGCCAGCAGCGTAGAAGGGGTTGGCACCGGGGAGCTGTTTTTT

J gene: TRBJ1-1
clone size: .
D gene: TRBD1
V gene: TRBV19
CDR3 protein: CASSIGAGGLWTEAFF
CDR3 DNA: TGTGCCAGTAGTATTGGGGCAGGGGGCTTATGGACTGAAGCTTTCTTT

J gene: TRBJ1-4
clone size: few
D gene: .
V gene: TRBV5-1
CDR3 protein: CASTPGKGSEKLFF
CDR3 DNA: TGCGCCAGCACCCCCGGGAAGGGTAGTGAAAAACTGTTTTTT

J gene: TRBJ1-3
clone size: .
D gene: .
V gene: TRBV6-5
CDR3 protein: CASSYSAEFEPGNTIYF
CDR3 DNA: TGTGCCAGCAGTTACTCAGCCGAGTTTGAACCTGGAAACACCATATATTTT

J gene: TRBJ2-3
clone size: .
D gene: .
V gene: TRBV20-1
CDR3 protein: CSARGQFTDTQYF
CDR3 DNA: TGCAGTGCTAGAGGACAGTTCACAGATACGCAGTATTTT

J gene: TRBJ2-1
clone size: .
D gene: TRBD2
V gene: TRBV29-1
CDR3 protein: CSAAGLAEQFF
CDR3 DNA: TGCAGCGCAGCTGGACTAGCGGAGCAGTTCTTC

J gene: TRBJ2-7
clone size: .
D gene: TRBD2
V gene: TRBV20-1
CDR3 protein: CSLGGGTAYEQYF
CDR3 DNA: TGCAGCCTGGGGGGGGGAACGGCCTACGAGCAGTACTTC

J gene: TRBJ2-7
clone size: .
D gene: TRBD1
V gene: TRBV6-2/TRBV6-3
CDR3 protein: CASDSGTGGLEYF
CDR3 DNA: TGTGCCAGCGACTCAGGGACAGGGGGTCTCGAGTACTTC

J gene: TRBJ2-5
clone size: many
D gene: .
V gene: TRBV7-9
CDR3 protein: CASSSPDRTAETQYF
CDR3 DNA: TGTGCCAGCAGCTCACCCGACAGGACCGCAGAGACCCAGTACTTC

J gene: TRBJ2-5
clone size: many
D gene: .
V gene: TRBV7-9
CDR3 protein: CASSLQGMGETQYF
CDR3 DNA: TGTGCCAGCAGCTTACAGGGGATGGGGGAGACCCAGTACTTC

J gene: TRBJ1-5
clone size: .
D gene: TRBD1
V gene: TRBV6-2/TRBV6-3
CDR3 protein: CASSYSPLAEGAQPQHF
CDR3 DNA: TGTGCCAGCAGTTACTCGCCCCTCGCCGAGGGGGCTCAGCCCCAGCATTTT

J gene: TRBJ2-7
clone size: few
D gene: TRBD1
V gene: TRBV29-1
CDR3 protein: CSVEEPHSGQGAYEQYF
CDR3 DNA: TGCAGCGTTGAAGAGCCCCACTCCGGACAGGGGGCCTACGAGCAGTACTTC

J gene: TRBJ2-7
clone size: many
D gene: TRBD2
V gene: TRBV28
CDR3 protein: CARSSGRAYEQYF
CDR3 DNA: TGTGCCAGGTCTAGCGGGAGGGCCTACGAGCAGTACTTC

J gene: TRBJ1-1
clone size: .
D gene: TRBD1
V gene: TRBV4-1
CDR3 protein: CASLDRDRGEAFF
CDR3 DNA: TGCGCCAGCCTCGACAGGGATCGAGGTGAAGCTTTCTTT

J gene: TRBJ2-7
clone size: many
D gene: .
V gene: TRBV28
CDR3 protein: CASSLGAAAYEQYF
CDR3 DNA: TGTGCCAGCAGCCTGGGGGCAGCTGCCTACGAGCAGTACTTC

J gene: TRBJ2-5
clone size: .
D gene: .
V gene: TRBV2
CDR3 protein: CASRSRDGDQETQYF
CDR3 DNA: TGTGCCAGCAGGTCGCGCGACGGAGACCAAGAGACCCAGTACTTC

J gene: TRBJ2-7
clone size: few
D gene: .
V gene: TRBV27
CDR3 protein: CASSLPNSYEQYF
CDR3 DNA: TGTGCCAGCAGTCTACCCAATAGCTACGAGCAGTACTTC

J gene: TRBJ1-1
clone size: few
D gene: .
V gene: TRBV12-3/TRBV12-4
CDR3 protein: CASTLEGLGTEAFF
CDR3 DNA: TGTGCCAGCACCTTGGAAGGGTTAGGGACTGAAGCTTTCTTT

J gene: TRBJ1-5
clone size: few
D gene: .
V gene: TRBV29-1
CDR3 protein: CSVVMQAGGPQHF
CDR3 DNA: TGCAGCGTTGTCATGCAGGCGGGGGGGCCCCAGCATTTT

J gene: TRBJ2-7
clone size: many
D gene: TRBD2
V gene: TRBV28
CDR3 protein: CASSLAGVAEQYF
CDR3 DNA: TGTGCCAGCAGTCTAGCGGGAGTGGCCGAGCAGTACTTC

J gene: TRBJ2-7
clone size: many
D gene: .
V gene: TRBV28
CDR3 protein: CASSLVQPNSYEQYF
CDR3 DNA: TGTGCCAGCAGTTTAGTACAACCAAACTCCTACGAGCAGTACTTC

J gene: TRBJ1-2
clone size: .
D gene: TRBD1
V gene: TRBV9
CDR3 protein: CASSARGQGGYGYTF
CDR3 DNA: TGTGCCAGCAGCGCGAGGGGGCAGGGGGGTTATGGCTACACCTTC

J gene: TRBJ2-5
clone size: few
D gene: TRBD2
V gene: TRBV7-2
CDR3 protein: CASSLSSWGGRAGETQYF
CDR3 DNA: TGTGCCAGCAGCTTAAGTTCTTGGGGCGGGAGGGCTGGAGAGACCCAGTACTTC

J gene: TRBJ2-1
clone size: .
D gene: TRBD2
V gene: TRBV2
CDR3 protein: CASSGASGSLDEQFF
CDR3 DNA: TGTGCCAGCAGTGGCGCAAGCGGGAGTCTCGATGAGCAGTTCTTC

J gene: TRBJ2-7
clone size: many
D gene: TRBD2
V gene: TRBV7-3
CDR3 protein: CASSLGLAGADEQYF
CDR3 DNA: TGTGCCAGCAGCTTGGGACTAGCGGGAGCAGACGAGCAGTACTTC

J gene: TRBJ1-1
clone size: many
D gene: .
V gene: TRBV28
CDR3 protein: CASSFGDRRTEAFF
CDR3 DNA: TGTGCCAGCAGTTTTGGTGACAGGAGGACTGAAGCTTTCTTT

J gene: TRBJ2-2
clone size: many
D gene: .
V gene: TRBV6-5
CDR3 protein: CASSYGSPLAGELFF
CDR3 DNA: TGTGCCAGCAGTTACGGGTCTCCGCTGGCCGGGGAGCTGTTTTTT

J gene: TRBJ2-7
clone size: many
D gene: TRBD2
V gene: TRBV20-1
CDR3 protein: CSARGTSGLYEQYF
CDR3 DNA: TGCAGTGCCAGGGGGACTAGCGGACTCTACGAGCAGTACTTC

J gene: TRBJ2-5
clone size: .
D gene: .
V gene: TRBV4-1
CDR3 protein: CASSRAEAQYF
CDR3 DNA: TGCGCCAGCTCAAGAGCAGAGGCCCAGTACTTC

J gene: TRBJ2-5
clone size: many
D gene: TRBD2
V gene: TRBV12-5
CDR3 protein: CASGLPPTSGLETQYF
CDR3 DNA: TGTGCTAGTGGTTTGCCCCCGACTAGCGGGTTAGAGACCCAGTACTTC

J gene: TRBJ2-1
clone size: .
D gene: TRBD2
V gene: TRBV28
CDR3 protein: CASSRPRSGIDEQFF
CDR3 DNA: TGTGCCAGCAGCCGACCGCGGAGCGGGATCGATGAGCAGTTCTTC

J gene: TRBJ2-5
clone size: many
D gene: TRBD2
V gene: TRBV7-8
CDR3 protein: CASSFPPAGGGETQYF
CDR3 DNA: TGTGCCAGCAGCTTCCCACCGGCGGGAGGAGGAGAGACCCAGTACTTC

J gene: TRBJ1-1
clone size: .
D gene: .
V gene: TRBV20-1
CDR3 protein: CSAPQSGMNTEAFF
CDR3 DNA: TGCAGTGCCCCCCAGAGCGGCATGAACACTGAAGCTTTCTTT

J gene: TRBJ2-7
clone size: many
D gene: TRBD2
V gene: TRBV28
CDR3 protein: CASITGLAGVREQYF
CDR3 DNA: TGTGCCAGCATCACCGGACTAGCGGGAGTGCGCGAGCAGTACTTC

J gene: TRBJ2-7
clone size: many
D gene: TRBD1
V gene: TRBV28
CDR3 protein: CASSLELDRALYEQYF
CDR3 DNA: TGTGCCAGCAGTTTGGAACTTGACAGGGCTCTCTACGAGCAGTACTTC

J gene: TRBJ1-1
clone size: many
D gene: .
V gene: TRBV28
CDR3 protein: CASSLDRGSEAFF
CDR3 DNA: TGTGCCAGCAGTCTCGACCGGGGGTCTGAAGCTTTCTTT

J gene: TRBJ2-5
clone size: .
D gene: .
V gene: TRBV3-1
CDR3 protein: CASPKETQYF
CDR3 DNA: TGTGCCAGCCCAAAAGAGACCCAGTACTTC

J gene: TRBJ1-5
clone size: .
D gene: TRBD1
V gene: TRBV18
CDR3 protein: CASSPGQGGSWQPQHF
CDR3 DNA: TGTGCCAGCTCACCGGGACAGGGGGGTTCTTGGCAGCCCCAGCATTTT

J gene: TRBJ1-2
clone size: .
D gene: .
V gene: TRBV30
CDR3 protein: CAWTNPMAGHNYGYTF
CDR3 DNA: TGTGCCTGGACCAACCCCATGGCAGGGCATAACTATGGCTACACCTTC

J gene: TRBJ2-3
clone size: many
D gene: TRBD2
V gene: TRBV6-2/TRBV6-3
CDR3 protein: CASSSPRGEGPKDTQYF
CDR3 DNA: TGTGCCAGCAGTTCTCCCCGCGGGGAGGGCCCTAAAGATACGCAGTATTTT

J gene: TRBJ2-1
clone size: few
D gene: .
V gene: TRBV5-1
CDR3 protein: CASSLGTRNNEQFF
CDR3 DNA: TGCGCCAGCAGCTTGGGTACTAGGAACAATGAGCAGTTCTTC

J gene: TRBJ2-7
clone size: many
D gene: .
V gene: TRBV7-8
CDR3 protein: CASSSRPGAHEQYF
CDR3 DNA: TGTGCCAGCAGCTCCCGGCCAGGGGCCCACGAGCAGTACTTC

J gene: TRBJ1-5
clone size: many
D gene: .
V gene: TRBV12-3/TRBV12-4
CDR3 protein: CASSLIGDQPQHF
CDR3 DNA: TGTGCCAGCAGTTTAATAGGGGATCAGCCCCAGCATTTT

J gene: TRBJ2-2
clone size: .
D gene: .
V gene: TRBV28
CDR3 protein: CASSSPNGELFF
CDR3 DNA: TGTGCCAGCAGTTCACCCAACGGGGAGCTGTTTTTT

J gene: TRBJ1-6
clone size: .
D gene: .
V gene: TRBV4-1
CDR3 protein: CASSPVEGHRNSPLHF
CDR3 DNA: TGCGCCAGCAGCCCAGTGGAGGGACACCGAAATTCACCCCTCCACTTT

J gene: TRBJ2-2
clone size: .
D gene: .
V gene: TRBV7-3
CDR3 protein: CASSPGPRGDTGELFF
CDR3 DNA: TGTGCCAGCAGCCCCGGGCCCAGGGGGGACACCGGGGAGCTGTTTTTT

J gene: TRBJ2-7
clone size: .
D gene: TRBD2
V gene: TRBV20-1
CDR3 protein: CSERLADSYEQYF
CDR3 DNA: TGCAGTGAAAGACTAGCGGACTCCTACGAGCAGTACTTC

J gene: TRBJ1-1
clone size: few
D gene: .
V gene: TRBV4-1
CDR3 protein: CASSQDPPGTEAFF
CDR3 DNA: TGCGCCAGCAGCCAAGATCCTCCGGGAACTGAAGCTTTCTTT

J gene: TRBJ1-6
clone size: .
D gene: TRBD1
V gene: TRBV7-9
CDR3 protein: CASSLRQGLNSPLHF
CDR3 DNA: TGTGCCAGCAGCTTAAGACAGGGCCTTAATTCACCCCTCCACTTT

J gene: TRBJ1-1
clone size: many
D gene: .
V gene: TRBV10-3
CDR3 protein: CAISESLRTNWGNTEAFF
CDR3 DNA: TGTGCCATCAGTGAGTCATTGCGGACGAACTGGGGGAACACTGAAGCTTTCTTT